The entry below gives a single TCR beta chain sequence along with its context. Its antigen is unknown. The record has no base qualities; no much larger clone is one base away. The sample is drawn from a study of preoperative IRX-2 immunotherapy in early breast cancer (dated by TCRdb to the late 2010s). The sample's treatment or condition label is to be understood as: preoperative locoregional IRX-2 cytokine immunotherapy. The samples were obtained from a phase Ib study in which preoperative, locoregional IRX-2 cytokine immunotherapy intended to prime immune responses was tested. Donors were patients with early-stage breast cancer who received IRX-2 before surgery. The library was made by the immunoSEQ multiplex PCR assay. TCRdb took this table from immuneACCESS and kept in-frame rearrangements with V and J called. Such tables lack part of the clones; where checked against another copy, unresolved V genes explain under half of the gap, and the rest is unexplained. The sample table contains 55,000 to 70,000 clones; only one count was recorded for approximately 94% of them. Approximately 1.8% of the sample comes from the top ten.

The clonotype was recovered from a human donor with breast cancer. The sample was gathered from a patient treated with IRX-2 immunotherapy.

The CDR3 loop reads CASSRGAIGYGYTF. The DNA is as follows: TGCGCCAGCAGTCGGGGGGCAATCGGCTATGGCTACACCTTC. The chain links TRBV10-2 with TRBJ1-2; a tentative D match to TRBD1 spans 6 bases. The V and J ends are trimmed by 5 bases and 4 bases, leaving 14 bases between them. CDR3 length: 14 amino acids, cysteine to phenylalanine. CDR3 DNA only is kept here, 42 bases in frame from base 1. For CDR1 and CDR2, the germline V gene lists WSHSY and SAAADI.